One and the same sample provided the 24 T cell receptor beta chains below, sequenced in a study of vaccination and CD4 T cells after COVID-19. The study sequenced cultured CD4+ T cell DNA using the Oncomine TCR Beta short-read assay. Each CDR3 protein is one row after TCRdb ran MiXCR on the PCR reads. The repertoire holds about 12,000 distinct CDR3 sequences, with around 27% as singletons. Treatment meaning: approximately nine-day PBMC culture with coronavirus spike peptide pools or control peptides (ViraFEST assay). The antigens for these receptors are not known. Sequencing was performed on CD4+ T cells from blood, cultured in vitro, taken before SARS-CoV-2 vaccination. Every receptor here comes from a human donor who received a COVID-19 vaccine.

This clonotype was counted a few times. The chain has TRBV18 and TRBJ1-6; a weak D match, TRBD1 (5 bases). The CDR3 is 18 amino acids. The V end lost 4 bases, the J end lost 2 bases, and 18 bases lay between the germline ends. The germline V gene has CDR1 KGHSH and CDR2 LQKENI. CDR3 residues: CASSQAGRRGTYNSPLHF. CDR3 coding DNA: TGTGCCAGCTCACAGGCAGGGAGGAGAGGAACCTATAATTCACCCCTCCACTTT.

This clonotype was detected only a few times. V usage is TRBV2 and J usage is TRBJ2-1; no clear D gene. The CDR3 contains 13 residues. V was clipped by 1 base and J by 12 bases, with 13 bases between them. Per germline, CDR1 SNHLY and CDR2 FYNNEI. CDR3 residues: CASSEVRSGGQFF. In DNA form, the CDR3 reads TGTGCCAGCAGTGAAGTTCGGTCAGGTGGGCAGTTCTTC.

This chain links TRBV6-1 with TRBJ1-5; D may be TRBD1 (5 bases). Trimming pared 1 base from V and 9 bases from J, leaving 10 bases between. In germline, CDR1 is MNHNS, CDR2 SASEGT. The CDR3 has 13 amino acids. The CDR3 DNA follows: TGTGCCAGCAGTGAAGTTGGGGGGGGGCCCCAGCATTTT. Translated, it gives CASSEVGGGPQHF.

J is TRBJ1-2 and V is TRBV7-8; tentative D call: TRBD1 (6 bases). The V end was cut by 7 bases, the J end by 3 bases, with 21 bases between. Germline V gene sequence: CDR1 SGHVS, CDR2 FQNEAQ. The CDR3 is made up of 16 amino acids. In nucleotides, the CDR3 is TGTGCCAGCACCCCGTCGTGGGGGCCAAGCGACTATGGCTACACCTTC. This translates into CASTPSWGPSDYGYTF.

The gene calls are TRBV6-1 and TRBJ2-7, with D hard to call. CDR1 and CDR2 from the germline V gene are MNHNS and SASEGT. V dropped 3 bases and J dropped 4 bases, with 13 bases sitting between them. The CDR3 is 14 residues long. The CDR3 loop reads CASSDFTAAYEQYF. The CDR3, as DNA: TGTGCCAGCAGTGATTTTACCGCAGCTTACGAGCAGTACTTC.

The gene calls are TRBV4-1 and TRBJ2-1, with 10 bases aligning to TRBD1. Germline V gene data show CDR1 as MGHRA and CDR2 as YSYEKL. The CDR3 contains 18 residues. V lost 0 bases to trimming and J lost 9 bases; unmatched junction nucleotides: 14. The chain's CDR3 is CASSQDSPGTGVFVEQFF. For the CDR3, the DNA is TGCGCCAGCAGCCAAGATTCCCCCGGGACAGGGGTCTTCGTTGAGCAGTTCTTC.

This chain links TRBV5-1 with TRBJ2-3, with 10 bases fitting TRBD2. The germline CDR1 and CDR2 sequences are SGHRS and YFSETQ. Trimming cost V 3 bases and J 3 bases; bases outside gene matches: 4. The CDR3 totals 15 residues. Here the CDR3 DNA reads TGCGCCAGCAGCTCATCGACTAGCGGGACAGATACGCAGTATTTT. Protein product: CASSSSTSGTDTQYF.

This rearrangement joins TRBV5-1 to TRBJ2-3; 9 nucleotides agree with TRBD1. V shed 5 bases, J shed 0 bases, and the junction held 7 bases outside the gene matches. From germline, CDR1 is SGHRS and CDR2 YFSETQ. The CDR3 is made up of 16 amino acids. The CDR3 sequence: CASRRTGAPSTDTQYF. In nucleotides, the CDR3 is TGCGCCAGCAGACGGACAGGGGCGCCGAGCACAGATACGCAGTATTTT. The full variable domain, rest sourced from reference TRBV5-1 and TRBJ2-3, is KAGVTQTPRYLIKTRGQQVTLSCSPISGHRSVSWYQQTPGQGLQFLFEYFSETQRNKGNFPGRFSGRQFSNSRSEMNVSTLELGDSALYLCASRRTGAPSTDTQYFGPGTRLTVL.

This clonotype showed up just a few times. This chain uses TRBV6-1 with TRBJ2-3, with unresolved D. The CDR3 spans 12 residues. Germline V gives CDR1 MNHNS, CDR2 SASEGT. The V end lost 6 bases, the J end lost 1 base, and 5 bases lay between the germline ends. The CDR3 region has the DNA TGTGCCAGCAGGCGTGGCACAGATACGCAGTATTTT. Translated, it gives CASRRGTDTQYF.

The CDR3 protein is CASSQDKGFTDTQYF. DNA for the CDR3: TGTGCCAGCAGCCAAGATAAGGGGTTCACAGATACGCAGTATTTT. The V and J genes are TRBV14 and TRBJ2-3, with D possibly matching TRBD1 (5 bases). This CDR3 contains 15 residues. The germline V gene encodes CDR1 SGHDN and CDR2 FVKESK. The V end lost 0 bases, the J end lost 2 bases, and 9 bases lay between the germline ends.

The CDR3 DNA follows: TGCAGCGTTGACGATACAGGGGAGGGCTATGGCTACACCTTC. This gives the protein CSVDDTGEGYGYTF. The J gene is TRBJ1-2, the V gene TRBV29-1; 7 bases are shared with TRBD1. The CDR3 is made up of 14 amino acids. CDR1 SQVTM and CDR2 ANQGSEA come from the germline V gene. V dropped 3 bases and J dropped 4; count of bases not matched to a gene: 8.

CDR3 in amino acids: CASSKGLAASNQPQHF. The CDR3 nucleotides are TGTGCCAGCAGCAAAGGACTGGCAGCGAGCAATCAGCCCCAGCATTTT. The chain employs TRBV21-1 and TRBJ1-5. TRBV21-1 is a known pseudogene. CDR3 length: 16 amino acids.

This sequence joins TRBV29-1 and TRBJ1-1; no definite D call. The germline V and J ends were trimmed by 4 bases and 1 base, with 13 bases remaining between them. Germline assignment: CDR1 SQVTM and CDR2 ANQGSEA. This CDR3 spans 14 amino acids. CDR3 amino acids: CSVARPTENTEAFF. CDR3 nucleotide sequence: TGCAGCGTTGCGAGACCCACTGAGAACACTGAAGCTTTCTTT.

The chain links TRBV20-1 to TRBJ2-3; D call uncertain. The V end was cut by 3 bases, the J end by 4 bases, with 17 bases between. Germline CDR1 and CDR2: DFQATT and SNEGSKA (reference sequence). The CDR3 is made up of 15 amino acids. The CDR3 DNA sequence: TGCAGTGCTAGTAGGTCGTTATCCCTCGCAGATACGCAGTATTTT. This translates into CSASRSLSLADTQYF.

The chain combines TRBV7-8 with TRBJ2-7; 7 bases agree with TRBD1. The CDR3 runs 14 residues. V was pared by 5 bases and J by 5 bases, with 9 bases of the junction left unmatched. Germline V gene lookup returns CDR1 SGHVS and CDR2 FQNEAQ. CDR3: CASSVLTGVDEQYF. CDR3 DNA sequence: TGTGCCAGCAGCGTACTAACAGGGGTCGACGAGCAGTACTTC.

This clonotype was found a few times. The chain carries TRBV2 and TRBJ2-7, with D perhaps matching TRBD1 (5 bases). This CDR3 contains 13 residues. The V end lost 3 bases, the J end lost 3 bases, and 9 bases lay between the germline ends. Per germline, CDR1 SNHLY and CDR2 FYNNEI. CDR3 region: CASSDRVGYEQYF. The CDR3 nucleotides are TGTGCCAGCAGTGACAGGGTGGGCTACGAGCAGTACTTC.

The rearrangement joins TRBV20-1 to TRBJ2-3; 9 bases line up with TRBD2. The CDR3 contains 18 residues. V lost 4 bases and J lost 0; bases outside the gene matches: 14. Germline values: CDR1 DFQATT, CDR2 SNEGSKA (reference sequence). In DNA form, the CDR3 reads TGCAGTGCTAAAGACCTAGCGGGACATACCGCTAGCACAGATACGCAGTATTTT. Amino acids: CSAKDLAGHTASTDTQYF.

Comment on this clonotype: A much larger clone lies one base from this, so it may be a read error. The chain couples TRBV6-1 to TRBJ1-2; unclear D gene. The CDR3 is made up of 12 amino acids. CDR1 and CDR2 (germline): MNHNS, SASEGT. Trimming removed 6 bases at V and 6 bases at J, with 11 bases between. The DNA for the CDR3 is TGTGCCAGCAGCGCGGGGAACCATGGCTACACCTTC. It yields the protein CASSAGNHGYTF.

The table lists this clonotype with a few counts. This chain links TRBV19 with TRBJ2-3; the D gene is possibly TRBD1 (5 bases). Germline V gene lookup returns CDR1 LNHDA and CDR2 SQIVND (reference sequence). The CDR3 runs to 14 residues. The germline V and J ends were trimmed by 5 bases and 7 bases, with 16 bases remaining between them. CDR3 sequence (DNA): TGTGCCAGTAGTGCAGCGACAGTGGCGAATACGCAGTATTTT. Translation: CASSAATVANTQYF. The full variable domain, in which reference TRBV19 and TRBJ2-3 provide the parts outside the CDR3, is DGGITQSPKYLFRKEGQNVTLSCEQNLNHDAMYWYRQDPGQGLRLIYYSQIVNDFQKGDIAEGYSVSREKKESFPLTVTSAQKNPTAFYLCASSAATVANTQYFGPGTRLTVL.

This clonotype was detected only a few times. CDR3 sequence (DNA): TGTGCCAGCAGTATACGACAGGGGGCTGGCGAGACCCAGTACTTC. This translates into CASSIRQGAGETQYF. The chain links TRBV6-1 to TRBJ2-5, with TRBD1 matching 10 bases. The CDR3 spans 15 residues. In germline, CDR1 is MNHNS, CDR2 SASEGT. J lost 5 bases, V lost 5 bases, and 8 bases had no gene match.

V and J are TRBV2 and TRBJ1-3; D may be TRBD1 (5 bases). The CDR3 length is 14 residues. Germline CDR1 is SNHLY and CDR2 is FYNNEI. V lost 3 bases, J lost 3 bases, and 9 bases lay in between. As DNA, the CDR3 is TGTGCCAGCAGTGAGAGGGGCTTTGGAAACACCATATATTTT. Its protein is CASSERGFGNTIYF.

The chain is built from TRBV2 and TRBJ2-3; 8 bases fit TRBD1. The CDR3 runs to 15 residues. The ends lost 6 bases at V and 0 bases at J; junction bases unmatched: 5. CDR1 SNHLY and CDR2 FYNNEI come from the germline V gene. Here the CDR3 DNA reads TGTGCCAGCAGCCAGGACAGGGCTAGCACAGATACGCAGTATTTT. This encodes CASSQDRASTDTQYF.

The CDR3 coding sequence is TGTGCCAGCAGCCACGGGGGACAGGTCCAAGAGACCCAGTACTTC. Translating gives CASSHGGQVQETQYF. The chain links TRBV4-2 to TRBJ2-5; 8 bases align to TRBD1. V lost 3 bases to trimming and J lost 1 base; unmatched junction nucleotides: 4. The CDR3 has 15 amino acids. Germline loops: CDR1 LGHNA, CDR2 YNFKEQ.

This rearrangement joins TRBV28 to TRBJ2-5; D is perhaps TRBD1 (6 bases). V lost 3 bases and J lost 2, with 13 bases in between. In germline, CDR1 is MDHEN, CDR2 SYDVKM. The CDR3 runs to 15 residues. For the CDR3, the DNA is TGTGCCAGCAGTTTCTCCTCAGGGGTACAAGAGACCCAGTACTTC. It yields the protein CASSFSSGVQETQYF.